This TCR beta chain comes out of a study of blood T cell repertoires in COVID-19. Study summary: Acute and convalescent COVID-19 samples came from the United States, Italy and Spain. From T cells, B-cell-depleted T cells, or PBMCs came the material, which was cDNA or gDNA.

To note about this clone: This sample also contains other DNA sequences that code for the same CDR3.

Patients from Seattle were sampled longitudinally, starting during active infection. In the authors' methods: From reference gene primer amplification, estimates of nucleated cell counts were derived. Sequencing was performed with immunoSEQ multiplex PCR; in TCRdb, only in-frame clones are kept and a portion is missing. From that table come the V and J calls and clone size; the DNA was used to work out D and trimming. Counted here are about 230,000 clones, approximately 84% occurring once; the ten biggest clones make up around 10%. J gave up 8 bases and V 6 bases, and 6 bases lay outside the gene matches. This CDR3 has 14 amino acids. CDR1 and CDR2 (germline): MDHEN, SYDVKM.

The source of this sequence is a man aged 50 to 60 with COVID-19, enrolled during active disease. The V and J genes are TRBV28 and TRBJ1-4; 10 bases align to TRBD1. The sample comprised peripheral blood. The CDR3 region has the DNA TGTGCCAGCAGCCTCGACAGGGGGCGGGAAAAACTGTTTTTT. This translates into CASSLDRGREKLFF.